This is a list of T cell receptor beta chains from one sample in a study of T cell responses to AZD1222 COVID-19 vaccine. Repertoires were generated with immunoSEQ multiplex PCR, while TCRdb's copy carries only in-frame clones and drops some. The sample consists of about 100,000 clones, about 85% of them appearing once. This specimen was peripheral blood, taken on day 0 of AZD1222 vaccination. Every receptor here comes from an adult in good health. Both conserved end residues are part of each CDR3. Fields, in order: J gene, V gene, clone size, D gene, CDR3 DNA, CDR3 protein. D genes are given only for firm matches. Clone size, where shown, is once, few, many, or a class for clones that have expanded.

j_gene: TRBJ2-3; v_gene: TRBV27; abundance: .; d_gene: TRBD1; CDR3nt: TGTGCCAGCAGACGGGACAGGACCACAGATACGCAGTATTTT; CDR3aa: CASRRDRTTDTQYF
j_gene: TRBJ2-2; v_gene: TRBV10-1; abundance: .; d_gene: TRBD2; CDR3nt: TGCGCCAGCAGTGAGTCCCCACTAGCGGGAGGGCAAGACACCGGGGAGCTGTTTTTT; CDR3aa: CASSESPLAGGQDTGELFF
j_gene: TRBJ2-1; v_gene: TRBV11-2; abundance: .; d_gene: .; CDR3nt: TGTGCCAGCAGCTCCGGACTCAGCGGAAGGGACAATGAGCAGTTCTTC; CDR3aa: CASSSGLSGRDNEQFF
j_gene: TRBJ1-4; v_gene: TRBV27; abundance: .; d_gene: .; CDR3nt: TGTGCCAGCAGTTTCCGCGCTGGGAGCGAAAAACTGTTTTTT; CDR3aa: CASSFRAGSEKLFF
j_gene: TRBJ2-2; v_gene: TRBV5-5; abundance: once; d_gene: TRBD2; CDR3nt: TGTGCCAGCAGCTTAAAAGCGGGACTATTAAACACCGGGGAGCTGTTTTTT; CDR3aa: CASSLKAGLLNTGELFF
j_gene: TRBJ2-2; v_gene: TRBV7-7; abundance: .; d_gene: TRBD2; CDR3nt: TGTGCTAGCAGCTCGGGACTAGCGGGGGCCCGGAACACCGGGGAGCTGTTTTTT; CDR3aa: CASSSGLAGARNTGELFF
j_gene: TRBJ1-1; v_gene: TRBV30; abundance: .; d_gene: .; CDR3nt: TGTGCCTGGAGTAATGACGGGGGTTTGAACACTGAAGCTTTCTTT; CDR3aa: CAWSNDGGLNTEAFF
j_gene: TRBJ2-1; v_gene: TRBV6-5; abundance: .; d_gene: .; CDR3nt: TGTGCCAGCAGTTACGAGCGAAACTACAATGAGCAGTTCTTC; CDR3aa: CASSYERNYNEQFF
j_gene: TRBJ2-5; v_gene: TRBV27; abundance: .; d_gene: .; CDR3nt: TGTGCCAGCACTCCCACAGGGTCGGGTGGGAGAGAGACCCAGTACTTC; CDR3aa: CASTPTGSGGRETQYF
j_gene: TRBJ2-2; v_gene: TRBV28; abundance: .; d_gene: .; CDR3nt: TGTGCCAGCAGTTCACCTGGGACACCGGGGGCAAACACCGGGGAGCTGTTTTTT; CDR3aa: CASSSPGTPGANTGELFF
j_gene: TRBJ2-3; v_gene: TRBV19; abundance: once; d_gene: TRBD1; CDR3nt: TGTGCCAGTAGTAGACAGGGTTCCACAGATACGCAGTATTTT; CDR3aa: CASSRQGSTDTQYF
j_gene: TRBJ2-7; v_gene: TRBV6-2/TRBV6-3; abundance: .; d_gene: TRBD1; CDR3nt: TGTGCCAGCAGCCGGGACAGGGGGGCGTACGAGCAGTACTTC; CDR3aa: CASSRDRGAYEQYF
j_gene: TRBJ1-1; v_gene: TRBV7-9; abundance: .; d_gene: .; CDR3nt: TGTGCCAGCAGCCCAAAGGGCCCGAGGAACACTGAAGCTTTCTTT; CDR3aa: CASSPKGPRNTEAFF
j_gene: TRBJ1-2; v_gene: TRBV10-3; abundance: .; d_gene: .; CDR3nt: TGTGCCATCAGTGAAGGCCAGAGTGCTGACTATGGCTACACCTTC; CDR3aa: CAISEGQSADYGYTF
j_gene: TRBJ2-3; v_gene: TRBV19; abundance: .; d_gene: .; CDR3nt: TGTGCCAGTATAAGGGGAAAGAATCCTAGCACAGATACGCAGTATTTT; CDR3aa: CASIRGKNPSTDTQYF
j_gene: TRBJ1-2; v_gene: TRBV5-8; abundance: .; d_gene: TRBD1; CDR3nt: TGTGCCAGCAGCCGGACAGGGGGTGTATATGGCTACACCTTC; CDR3aa: CASSRTGGVYGYTF
j_gene: TRBJ1-1; v_gene: TRBV11-2; abundance: once; d_gene: .; CDR3nt: TGTGCCAGCAGCCATCAACAAAACACTGAAGCTTTCTTT; CDR3aa: CASSHQQNTEAFF
j_gene: TRBJ2-1; v_gene: TRBV5-6; abundance: .; d_gene: TRBD2; CDR3nt: TGTGCCAGCAGCTTGGGGGCTAGCGGGACCAGATACAATGAGCAGTTCTTC; CDR3aa: CASSLGASGTRYNEQFF
j_gene: TRBJ2-5; v_gene: TRBV29-1; abundance: .; d_gene: .; CDR3nt: TGCAGCGTTGAGGGTGACAACAGAGAGACCCAGTACTTC; CDR3aa: CSVEGDNRETQYF
j_gene: TRBJ2-2; v_gene: TRBV7-3; abundance: .; d_gene: .; CDR3nt: TGTGCCAGCAGCCGGGACGGCGTGGGGGAGCTGTTTTTT; CDR3aa: CASSRDGVGELFF
j_gene: TRBJ1-6; v_gene: TRBV18; abundance: .; d_gene: .; CDR3nt: TGTGCCAGCTCGACGACAGAAAGCTCCTATAATTCACCCCTCCACTTT; CDR3aa: CASSTTESSYNSPLHF
j_gene: TRBJ2-3; v_gene: TRBV7-3; abundance: once; d_gene: .; CDR3nt: TGTGCCAGCAGCTTAAGGAGGGATAATGGAAAAGATACGCAGTATTTT; CDR3aa: CASSLRRDNGKDTQYF
j_gene: TRBJ2-5; v_gene: TRBV11-3; abundance: .; d_gene: .; CDR3nt: TGTGCCAGCAGCTTAGGGGGGGCAGAGACCCAGTACTTC; CDR3aa: CASSLGGAETQYF
j_gene: TRBJ1-2; v_gene: TRBV10-3; abundance: once; d_gene: TRBD1; CDR3nt: TGTGCCCCCTCGGGACCCGTGCTACAGGGGGCCTATGGCTACACCTTC; CDR3aa: CAPSGPVLQGAYGYTF
j_gene: TRBJ1-1; v_gene: TRBV24-1; abundance: .; d_gene: .; CDR3nt: TGTGCCACCAGTGATTTAAGGGGGGAGACTGAAGCTTTCTTT; CDR3aa: CATSDLRGETEAFF
j_gene: TRBJ1-6; v_gene: TRBV4-3; abundance: .; d_gene: .; CDR3nt: TGCGCCAGCAGCCAAGGTCGGCCACCCTATACAAATTCACCCCTCCACTTT; CDR3aa: CASSQGRPPYTNSPLHF
j_gene: TRBJ1-1; v_gene: TRBV2; abundance: .; d_gene: .; CDR3nt: TGTGCCAGCAGTGGGGGGGGGAACACTGAAGCTTTCTTT; CDR3aa: CASSGGGNTEAFF
j_gene: TRBJ2-3; v_gene: TRBV5-1; abundance: .; d_gene: TRBD2; CDR3nt: TGCGCCAGCAGCCGCGGGACTAGCGGGGGGCGCACAGATACGCAGTATTTT; CDR3aa: CASSRGTSGGRTDTQYF
j_gene: TRBJ1-5; v_gene: TRBV2; abundance: .; d_gene: .; CDR3nt: TGTGCCAGCAGGGCGGAGGGCAATCAGCCCCAGCATTTT; CDR3aa: CASRAEGNQPQHF
j_gene: TRBJ2-7; v_gene: TRBV7-2; abundance: .; d_gene: .; CDR3nt: TGTGCCAGCAGCTTAGAAGGACGGACATACGAGCAGTACTTC; CDR3aa: CASSLEGRTYEQYF
j_gene: TRBJ1-2; v_gene: TRBV19; abundance: .; d_gene: .; CDR3nt: TGTGCCAGTAGTAGGGTCGGGGTCGATGGCTACACCTTC; CDR3aa: CASSRVGVDGYTF
j_gene: TRBJ1-2; v_gene: TRBV25-1; abundance: .; d_gene: .; CDR3nt: TGTGCCAGCAGTGCAGCTAACTATGGCTACACCTTC; CDR3aa: CASSAANYGYTF
j_gene: TRBJ2-5; v_gene: TRBV6-2/TRBV6-3; abundance: .; d_gene: .; CDR3nt: TGTGCCAGCAGCCAGGGGCGGGGAAAAGAGACCCAGTACTTC; CDR3aa: CASSQGRGKETQYF
j_gene: TRBJ2-1; v_gene: TRBV6-1; abundance: .; d_gene: .; CDR3nt: TGTGCCAGCAGTGAAGTGGGGGAAATCCACAATGAGCAGTTCTTC; CDR3aa: CASSEVGEIHNEQFF
j_gene: TRBJ1-2; v_gene: TRBV6-5; abundance: .; d_gene: .; CDR3nt: TGTGCCAGCATTTACCAGGGCACTAACTATGGCTACACCTTC; CDR3aa: CASIYQGTNYGYTF
j_gene: TRBJ2-3; v_gene: TRBV2; abundance: .; d_gene: TRBD2; CDR3nt: TGTGCCAGCAAGAAAGGACTAGCGGGGAGCACAGATACGCAGTATTTT; CDR3aa: CASKKGLAGSTDTQYF
j_gene: TRBJ1-3; v_gene: TRBV28; abundance: .; d_gene: .; CDR3nt: TGTGCCAGCAGTTTATCTGGTTCTGGAAACACCATATATTTT; CDR3aa: CASSLSGSGNTIYF
j_gene: TRBJ1-4; v_gene: TRBV19; abundance: .; d_gene: .; CDR3nt: TGTGCCAGTAGTATGACGAGGCAGATACAGGAAAAACTGTTTTTT; CDR3aa: CASSMTRQIQEKLFF
j_gene: TRBJ1-6; v_gene: TRBV7-2; abundance: .; d_gene: TRBD1; CDR3nt: TGTGCCAGCAGCTTAATGACTGGGACAGAAAATTCACCCCTCCACTTT; CDR3aa: CASSLMTGTENSPLHF
j_gene: TRBJ1-2; v_gene: TRBV6-5; abundance: few; d_gene: .; CDR3nt: TGTGCCAGCAACCCCTTGGGACGCGACTATGGCTACACCTTC; CDR3aa: CASNPLGRDYGYTF
j_gene: TRBJ1-2; v_gene: TRBV20-1; abundance: .; d_gene: .; CDR3nt: TGCAGTGCACAGTCGACGGGTGGCTACACCTTC; CDR3aa: CSAQSTGGYTF
j_gene: TRBJ1-1; v_gene: TRBV28; abundance: .; d_gene: .; CDR3nt: TGTGCCACCAAACCCCCAAACGCTGAAGCTTTCTTT; CDR3aa: CATKPPNAEAFF
j_gene: TRBJ2-7; v_gene: TRBV5-4; abundance: .; d_gene: .; CDR3nt: TGTGCCAGCAGCTTGGATTTAGGGCAATACGAGCAGTACTTC; CDR3aa: CASSLDLGQYEQYF
j_gene: TRBJ2-7; v_gene: TRBV19; abundance: .; d_gene: TRBD1; CDR3nt: TGTGCCAGTAGTGCGACAGGGCCGTCCTACGAGCAGTACTTC; CDR3aa: CASSATGPSYEQYF
j_gene: TRBJ2-2; v_gene: TRBV19; abundance: few; d_gene: TRBD1; CDR3nt: TGTGCCAGTGGGAGACAGGGAGTGAACACCGGGGAGCTGTTTTTT; CDR3aa: CASGRQGVNTGELFF
j_gene: TRBJ1-1; v_gene: TRBV19; abundance: .; d_gene: .; CDR3nt: TGTGCCAGTAGTACGCGGGGGGCTGGGACTGAAGCTTTCTTT; CDR3aa: CASSTRGAGTEAFF
j_gene: TRBJ2-2; v_gene: TRBV3-1/TRBV3-2; abundance: .; d_gene: .; CDR3nt: TGTGCCAGCAGCCTTTCGACAGCCCGCCGGGAGCTGTTTTTT; CDR3aa: CASSLSTARRELFF
j_gene: TRBJ2-5; v_gene: TRBV6-5; abundance: .; d_gene: TRBD1; CDR3nt: TGTGCCAGCAGGCTAGGACAGGGAGTCGAGACCCAGTACTTC; CDR3aa: CASRLGQGVETQYF
j_gene: TRBJ1-5; v_gene: TRBV7-8; abundance: .; d_gene: .; CDR3nt: TGTGCCAGCAGCCCAGGTCGGGGGTTGGGCAATCAGCCCCAGCATTTT; CDR3aa: CASSPGRGLGNQPQHF
j_gene: TRBJ2-7; v_gene: TRBV19; abundance: .; d_gene: .; CDR3nt: TGTGCCAGTAGTATTCTTGGACAACCCTACGAGCAGTACTTC; CDR3aa: CASSILGQPYEQYF
j_gene: TRBJ1-1; v_gene: TRBV25-1; abundance: once; d_gene: .; CDR3nt: TGTGCCAGCAGTGACGTGGACACTGAAGCTTTCTTT; CDR3aa: CASSDVDTEAFF
j_gene: TRBJ2-3; v_gene: TRBV7-2; abundance: .; d_gene: .; CDR3nt: TGTGCCAGCAGCTTAGCCCCGGGGGTGGGAACAGATACGCAGTATTTT; CDR3aa: CASSLAPGVGTDTQYF
j_gene: TRBJ2-7; v_gene: TRBV11-2; abundance: .; d_gene: .; CDR3nt: TGTGCCAGCAGCTCTGAATCCTACGAGCAGTACTTC; CDR3aa: CASSSESYEQYF